The sequence of this T cell receptor beta chain was determined in a study of beta chain features in type 1 diabetes. Study results and caveats: Type 1 diabetes patients showed fewer insertions and more deletions at VDJ junctions.

The CDR3 extends over 14 amino acids. V was clipped by 7 bases and J by 6 bases, with 19 bases between them. Germline CDR1 ENHRY, CDR2 SYGVKD. Every donor had blood drawn once into heparin, around 100 mL on average. Isolation of CD4+ naive, central memory, regulatory and stem cell-like memory cells was achieved by sorting via CD45RO/CCR7/CD25/CD127/CD95/CD27. Comments on this clone: Its specificity is unknown.

Isolated RNA was reverse transcribed in full, so expressed TCRB transcripts were sequenced. TCRdb's table, derived via immunoSEQ multiplex PCR, lists solely in-frame clones and lacks some. This table holds roughly 400,000 clones, about 15% found once. Sequencing was done on a sample of naive CD4+ T cells from blood. This chain connects TRBV10-3 to TRBJ2-7, with D tentatively TRBD2 (6 bases). The TCR originated in a woman under 30 in good health. DNA for the CDR3: TGTGCCATCACCAAAGAGGACGCGCGGGGCGAGCAGTACTTC. Its translation is CAITKEDARGEQYF.